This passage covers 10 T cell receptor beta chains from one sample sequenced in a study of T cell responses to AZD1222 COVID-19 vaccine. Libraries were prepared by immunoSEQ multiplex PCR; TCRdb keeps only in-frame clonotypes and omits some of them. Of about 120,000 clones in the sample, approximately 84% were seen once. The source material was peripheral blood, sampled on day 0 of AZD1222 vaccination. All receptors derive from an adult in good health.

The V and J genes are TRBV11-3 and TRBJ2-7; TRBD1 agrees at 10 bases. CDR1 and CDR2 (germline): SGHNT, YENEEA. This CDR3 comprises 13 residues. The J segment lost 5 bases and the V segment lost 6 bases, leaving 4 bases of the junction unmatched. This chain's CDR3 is CASRTGTGDEQYF. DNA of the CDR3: TGTGCCAGCAGAACCGGGACAGGGGACGAGCAGTACTTC.

DNA of the CDR3: TGTGCCAGCAGCAAGACAGGGGTGGAATACCGAGCTTTCTTT. Translating gives CASSKTGVEYRAFF. J is TRBJ1-1 and V is TRBV11-3, with 8 bases that match TRBD1. Germline V gives CDR1 SGHNT, CDR2 YENEEA. Losses at the gene ends were 5 bases for V and 10 bases for J; bases not matched to a gene: 12. The length of the CDR3 is 14 residues.

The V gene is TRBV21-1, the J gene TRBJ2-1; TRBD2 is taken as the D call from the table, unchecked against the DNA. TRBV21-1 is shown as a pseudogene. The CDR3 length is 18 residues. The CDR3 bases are TGTGCCAGCAACTCCGGGGGAAGCGGGAGTGGTTGGGACAATGAGCAGTTCTTC. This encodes CASNSGGSGSGWDNEQFF.

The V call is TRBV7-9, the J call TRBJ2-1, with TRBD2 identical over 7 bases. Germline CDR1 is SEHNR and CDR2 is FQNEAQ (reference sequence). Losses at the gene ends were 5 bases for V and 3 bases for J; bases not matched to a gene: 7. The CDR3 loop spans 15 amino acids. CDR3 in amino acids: CASSPWRELYNEQFF. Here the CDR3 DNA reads TGTGCCAGCAGCCCATGGCGGGAGCTCTACAATGAGCAGTTCTTC.

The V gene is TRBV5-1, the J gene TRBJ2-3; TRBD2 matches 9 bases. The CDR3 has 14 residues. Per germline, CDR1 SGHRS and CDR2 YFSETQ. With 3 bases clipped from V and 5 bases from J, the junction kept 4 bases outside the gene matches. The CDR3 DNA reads TGCGCCAGCAGCTCCCTAGCGGGGCTAGATACGCAGTATTTT. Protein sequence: CASSSLAGLDTQYF.

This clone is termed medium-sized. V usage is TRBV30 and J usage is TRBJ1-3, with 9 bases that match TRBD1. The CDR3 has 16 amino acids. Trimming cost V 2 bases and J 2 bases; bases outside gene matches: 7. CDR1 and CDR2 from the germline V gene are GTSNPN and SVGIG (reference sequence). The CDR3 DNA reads TGTGCCTGGAGTCCTATGACAGGGGGTACTGGAAACACCATATATTTT. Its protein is CAWSPMTGGTGNTIYF.

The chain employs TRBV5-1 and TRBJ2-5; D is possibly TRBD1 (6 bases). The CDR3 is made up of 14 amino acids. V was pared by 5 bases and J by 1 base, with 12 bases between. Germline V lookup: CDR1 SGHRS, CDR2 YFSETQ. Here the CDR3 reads CASRGGVSQETQYF. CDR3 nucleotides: TGCGCCAGCAGAGGGGGAGTCTCCCAAGAGACCCAGTACTTC.

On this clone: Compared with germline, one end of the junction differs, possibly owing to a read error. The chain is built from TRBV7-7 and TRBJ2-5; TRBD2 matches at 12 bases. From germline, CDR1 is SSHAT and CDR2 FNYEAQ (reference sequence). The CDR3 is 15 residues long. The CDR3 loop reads CASSPATSGGQTQYF. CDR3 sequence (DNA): TGTGCTAGCAGTCCAGCAACTAGCGGGGGGCAGACCCAGTACTTC.

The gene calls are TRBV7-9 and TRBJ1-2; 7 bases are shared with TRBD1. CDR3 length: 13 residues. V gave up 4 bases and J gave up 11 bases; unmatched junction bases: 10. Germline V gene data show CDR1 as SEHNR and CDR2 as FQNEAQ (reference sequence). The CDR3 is CASSSSDRQRYTF. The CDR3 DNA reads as TGTGCCAGCAGCTCCTCGGACAGGCAGCGGTACACCTTC.

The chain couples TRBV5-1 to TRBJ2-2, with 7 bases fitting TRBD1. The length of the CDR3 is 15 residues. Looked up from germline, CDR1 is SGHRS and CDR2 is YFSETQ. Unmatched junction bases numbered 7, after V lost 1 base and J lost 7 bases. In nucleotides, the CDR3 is TGCGCCAGCAGCTTGATTACAGGGGAAAGCGGGGAGCTGTTTTTT. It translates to CASSLITGESGELFF.